This is a list of T cell receptor beta chains from one sample in a study of regulatory T cells in long-lasting Graves disease. TCRdb reprocessed the multiplex PCR reads via MiXCR and lists one record per CDR3 protein. Counted here are 400,000 to 450,000 distinct CDR3 sequences, about a sixth occurring once; the ten biggest clones make up roughly a tenth. These same data were also listed under a study on T cells in Graves' hyperthyroidism and ophthalmopathy.

Sequencing used peripheral blood mononuclear cells (PBMCs), obtained at new diagnosis, from a patient treated with antithyroid drugs. The receptors stem from a woman younger than 45 with Graves disease. The conserved cysteine and the conserved F or W are not part of the CDR3 here. Rows give clone size only sometimes, using once, few, many, or a class for an expanded clone.

j_gene	v_gene	abundance	CDR3aa
TRBJ1-5	TRBV24-1	many	ATSQSQVNQPQH
TRBJ1-4	TRBV20-1	many	SATTGEDGNEKLF
TRBJ2-1	TRBV3-1	many	ASSQAPWTSGSTYNEQF
TRBJ2-1	TRBV20-1	many	SASSGRCDEQF
TRBJ2-1	TRBV7-9	many	ASSLVRTSGRSYNEQF
TRBJ1-1	TRBV28	NA	ASSLSVKGLTEAF
TRBJ2-7	TRBV28	many	ASSPPWVYEQY
TRBJ2-1	TRBV7-2	many	ASSSPGGGSYNEQF
TRBJ2-1	TRBV12-3/TRBV12-4	NA	ASSSGTSGRATLHNEQF
TRBJ2-1	TRBV28	NA	ASSSILRTTSGNNEQF
TRBJ2-3	TRBV4-2	NA	ASSQEATSGSFSTDTRY
TRBJ2-2	TRBV9	NA	ASSSTSGSYTGELF
TRBJ2-3	TRBV12-3/TRBV12-4	many	ASRPSGGTDTQY
TRBJ2-2	TRBV30	many	AWRAVENTGELF
TRBJ1-5	TRBV12-3/TRBV12-4	NA	ASSRIGRGLGNQPQH
TRBJ1-2	TRBV7-2	many	ASRLGQRETLNYGYT
TRBJ2-2	TRBV4-3	NA	ASSLGRGSTGELF
TRBJ2-1	TRBV6-5	few	ASSYTFRAGIYNEQF
TRBJ2-2	TRBV6-5	many	ASSYRDSHTGELF
TRBJ2-1	TRBV7-9	NA	ASSLGTSGRAEQF
TRBJ2-7	TRBV3-1	many	ASSPRTSGMAYEQY
TRBJ1-1	TRBV7-8	many	ASSPLGGLNTEAF
TRBJ2-2	TRBV5-4	many	ASSPDRGTGELF
TRBJ2-7	TRBV18	many	ASSQGRTYEQY
TRBJ2-7	TRBV5-1	many	ASSSRDNSYEQY
TRBJ1-3	TRBV7-3	many	ASTPVPRNTIY
TRBJ2-1	TRBV12-3/TRBV12-4	NA	ASSAKAGLAGVGEQF
TRBJ2-3	TRBV28	many	ASSFPSSGSSTDTQY
TRBJ2-7	TRBV13	NA	ASSLKGQGPYEQY
TRBJ1-2	TRBV12-3/TRBV12-4	many	ASSTVGRGDYGYT
TRBJ1-2	TRBV20-1	few	SARDSGGYGYT
TRBJ2-5	TRBV27	many	ASSFEQGDSKTQY
TRBJ1-1	TRBV6-5	many	ASSYSGTVTEAF
TRBJ2-1	TRBV9	NA	ASSVDGDYYNEQF
TRBJ2-4	TRBV27	NA	ASRKDRRAKNIQY
TRBJ2-4	TRBV20-1	few	SALDSGRGAKNIQY
TRBJ1-5	TRBV6-9	many	ASSYSWGNQPQH
TRBJ1-5	TRBV19	NA	ASTGGGNLPQH
TRBJ1-2	TRBV7-9	many	ASSSKETVYYGYT
TRBJ2-7	TRBV20-1	many	SAKGESYEQY
TRBJ1-2	TRBV20-1	many	SAIYANYGYT
TRBJ2-3	TRBV28	many	ASKLRLIAGVMGSTDTQY
TRBJ1-4	TRBV30	NA	AWSGEGGGVLNEKLF
TRBJ2-3	TRBV28	many	ASNLGVKTEGPNTQY
TRBJ2-5	TRBV7-9	many	ASSLGQGYQETQY
TRBJ2-3	TRBV12-3/TRBV12-4	many	ASSSPGTSGRAIEGTDTQY
TRBJ1-2	TRBV28	few	ASSRRGDSYGYT